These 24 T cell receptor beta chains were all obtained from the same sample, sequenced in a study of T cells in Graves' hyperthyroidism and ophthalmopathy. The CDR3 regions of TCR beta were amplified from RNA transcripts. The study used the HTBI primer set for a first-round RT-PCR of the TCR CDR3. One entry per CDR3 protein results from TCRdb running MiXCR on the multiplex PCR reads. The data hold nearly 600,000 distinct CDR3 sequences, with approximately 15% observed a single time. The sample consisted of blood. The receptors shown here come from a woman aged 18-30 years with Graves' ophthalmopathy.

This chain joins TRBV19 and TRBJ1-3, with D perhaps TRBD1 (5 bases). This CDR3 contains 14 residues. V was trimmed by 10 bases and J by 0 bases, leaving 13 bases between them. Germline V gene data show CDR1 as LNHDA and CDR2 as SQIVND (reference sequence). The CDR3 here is CANTKGLSGNTIYF. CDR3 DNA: TGTGCCAATACAAAGGGGCTCTCTGGAAACACCATATATTTT.

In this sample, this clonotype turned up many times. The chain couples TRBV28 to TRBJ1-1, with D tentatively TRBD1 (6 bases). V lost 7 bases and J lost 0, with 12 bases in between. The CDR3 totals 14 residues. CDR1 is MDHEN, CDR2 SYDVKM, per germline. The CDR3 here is CASTLGTLNTEAFF. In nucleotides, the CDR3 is TGTGCCAGCACCCTCGGGACATTGAACACTGAAGCTTTCTTT.

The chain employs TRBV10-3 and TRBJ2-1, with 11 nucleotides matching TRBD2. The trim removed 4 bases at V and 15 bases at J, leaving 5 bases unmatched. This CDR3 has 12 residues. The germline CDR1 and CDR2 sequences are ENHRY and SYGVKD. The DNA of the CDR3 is TGTGCCATCAGTGGAACTAGCGGGAGTCTGTTCTTC. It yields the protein CAISGTSGSLFF.

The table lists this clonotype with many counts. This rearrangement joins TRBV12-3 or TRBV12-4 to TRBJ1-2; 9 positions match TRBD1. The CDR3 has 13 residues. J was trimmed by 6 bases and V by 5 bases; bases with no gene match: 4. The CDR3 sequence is CASSLGQGDGYTF. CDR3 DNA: TGTGCCAGCAGTCTGGGACAGGGTGATGGCTACACCTTC.

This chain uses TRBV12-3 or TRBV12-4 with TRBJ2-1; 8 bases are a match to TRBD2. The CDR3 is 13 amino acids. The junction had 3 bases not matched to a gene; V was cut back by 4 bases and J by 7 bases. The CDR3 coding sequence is TGTGCCAGCAGTTCCCGGGGGGGGAATGAGCAGTTCTTC. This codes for CASSSRGGNEQFF.

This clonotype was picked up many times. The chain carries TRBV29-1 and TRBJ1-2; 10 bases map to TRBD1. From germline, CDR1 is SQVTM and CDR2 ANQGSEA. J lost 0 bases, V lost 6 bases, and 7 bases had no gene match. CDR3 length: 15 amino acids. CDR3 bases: TGCAGCGTGGGACAGGGGTCGACTCCTAACTATGGCTACACCTTC. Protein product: CSVGQGSTPNYGYTF.

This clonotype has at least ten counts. CDR3 sequence: CASSQTTTGGGETQYF. The CDR3 nucleotides read TGTGCCAGCAGCCAGACTACCACGGGAGGGGGAGAGACCCAGTACTTC. This chain connects TRBV7-9 to TRBJ2-5; 8 bases fit TRBD2. The CDR3 totals 16 residues. Germline CDR1 SEHNR, CDR2 FQNEAQ (reference sequence). After removal of 5 bases from V and 4 bases from J, the junction contained 12 bases not matched to a gene. Full variable domain (missing parts from reference TRBV7-9 and TRBJ2-5): DTGVSQNPRHKITKRGQNVTFRCDPISEHNRLYWYRQTLGQGPEFLTYFQNEAQLEKSRLLSDRFSAERPKGSFSTLEIQRTEQGDSAMYLCASSQTTTGGGETQYFGPGTRLLVL.

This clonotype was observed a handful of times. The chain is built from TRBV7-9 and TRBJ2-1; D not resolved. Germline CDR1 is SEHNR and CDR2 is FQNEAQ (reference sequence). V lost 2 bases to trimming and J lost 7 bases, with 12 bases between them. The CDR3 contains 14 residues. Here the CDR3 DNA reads TGTGCCAGCAGCTTATTCACCCGTACAAATGAGCAGTTCTTC. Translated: CASSLFTRTNEQFF.

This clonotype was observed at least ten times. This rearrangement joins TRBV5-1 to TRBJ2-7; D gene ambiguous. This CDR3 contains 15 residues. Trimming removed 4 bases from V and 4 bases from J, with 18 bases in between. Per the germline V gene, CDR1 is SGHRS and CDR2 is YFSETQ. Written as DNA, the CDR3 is TGCGCCAGCAGCAAAGGACCAACCGCTGGATACGAGCAGTACTTC. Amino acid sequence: CASSKGPTAGYEQYF.

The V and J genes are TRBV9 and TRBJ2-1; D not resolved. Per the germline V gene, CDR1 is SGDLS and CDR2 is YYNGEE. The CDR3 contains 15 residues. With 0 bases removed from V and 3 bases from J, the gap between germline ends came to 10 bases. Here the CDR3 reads CASSVVASDYNEQFF. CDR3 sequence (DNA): TGTGCCAGCAGCGTAGTAGCCAGCGACTACAATGAGCAGTTCTTC.

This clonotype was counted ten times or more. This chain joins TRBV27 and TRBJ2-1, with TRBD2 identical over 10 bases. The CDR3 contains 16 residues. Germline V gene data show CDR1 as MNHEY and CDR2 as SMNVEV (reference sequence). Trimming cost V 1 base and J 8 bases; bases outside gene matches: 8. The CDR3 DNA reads TGTGCCAGCAGTTTATGGTCGCCTAGCGGGAGCGATGAGCAGTTCTTC. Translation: CASSLWSPSGSDEQFF.

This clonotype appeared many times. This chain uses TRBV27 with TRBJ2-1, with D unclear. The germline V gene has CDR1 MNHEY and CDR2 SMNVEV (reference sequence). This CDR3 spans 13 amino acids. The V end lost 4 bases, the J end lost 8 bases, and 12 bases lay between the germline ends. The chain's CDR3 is CASSSILSDEQFF. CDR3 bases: TGTGCCAGCAGTTCAATTCTATCCGATGAGCAGTTCTTC.

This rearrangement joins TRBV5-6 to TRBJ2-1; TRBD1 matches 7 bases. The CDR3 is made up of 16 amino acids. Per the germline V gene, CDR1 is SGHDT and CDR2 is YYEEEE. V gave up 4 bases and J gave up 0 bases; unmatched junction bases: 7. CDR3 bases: TGTGCCAGCAGCGGAAGGACAGGCCTCTCCTACAATGAGCAGTTCTTC. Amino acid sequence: CASSGRTGLSYNEQFF. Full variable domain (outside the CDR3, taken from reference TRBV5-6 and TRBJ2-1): DAGVTQSPTHLIKTRGQQVTLRCSPKSGHDTVSWYQQALGQGPQFIFQYYEEEERQRGNFPDRFSGHQFPNYSSELNVNALLLGDSALYLCASSGRTGLSYNEQFFGPGTRLTVL.

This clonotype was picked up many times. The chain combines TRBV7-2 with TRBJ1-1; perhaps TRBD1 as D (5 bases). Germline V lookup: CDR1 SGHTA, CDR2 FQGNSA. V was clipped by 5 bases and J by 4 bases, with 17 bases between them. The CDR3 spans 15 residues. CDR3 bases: TGTGCCAGCAGCGTCATGGGGGGTGGGACCACTGAAGCTTTCTTT. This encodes CASSVMGGGTTEAFF.

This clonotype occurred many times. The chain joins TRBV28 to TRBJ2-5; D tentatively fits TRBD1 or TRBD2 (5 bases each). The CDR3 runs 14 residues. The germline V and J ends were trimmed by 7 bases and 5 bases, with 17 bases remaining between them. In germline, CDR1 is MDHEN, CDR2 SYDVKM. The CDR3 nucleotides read TGTGCCAGCACCCCTGATCGGGGACGGGAGACCCAGTACTTC. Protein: CASTPDRGRETQYF.

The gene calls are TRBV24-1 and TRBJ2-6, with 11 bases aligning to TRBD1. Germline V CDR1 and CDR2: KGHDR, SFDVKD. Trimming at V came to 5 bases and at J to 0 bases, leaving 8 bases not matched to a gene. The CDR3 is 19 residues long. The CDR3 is CATSGGTGTGGSGANVLTF. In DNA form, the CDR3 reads TGTGCCACCAGTGGGGGCACGGGGACAGGGGGCTCTGGGGCCAACGTCCTGACTTTC.

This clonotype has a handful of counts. CDR3 DNA: TGTGCCAGTTCGTACCGACAGACTTTGAACACTGAAGCTTTCTTT. It yields the protein CASSYRQTLNTEAFF. V is TRBV19 and J is TRBJ1-1; weak D call: TRBD1 (5 bases). From germline, CDR1 is LNHDA and CDR2 SQIVND (reference sequence). This CDR3 region has 15 residues. Trimming took 8 bases from V and 0 from J, leaving 16 bases between them.

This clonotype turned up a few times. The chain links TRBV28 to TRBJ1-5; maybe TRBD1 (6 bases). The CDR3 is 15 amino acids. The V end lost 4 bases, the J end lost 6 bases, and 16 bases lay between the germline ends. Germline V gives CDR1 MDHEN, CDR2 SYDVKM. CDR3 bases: TGTGCCAGCAGTTCCCAGGAGGGGGTCGGTCAGCCCCAGCATTTT. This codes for CASSSQEGVGQPQHF.

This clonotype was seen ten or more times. The CDR3 is CASSYSNSVGRGTQYF. CDR3 in DNA: TGTGCCAGCAGTTACTCGAATTCGGTTGGGAGGGGGACCCAGTACTTC. V is TRBV6-5 and J is TRBJ2-5; the match to TRBD2 covers 7 bases. Germline V gene data show CDR1 as MNHEY and CDR2 as SVGAGI. J was trimmed by 7 bases and V by 0 bases; bases with no gene match: 11. The CDR3 runs 16 residues.

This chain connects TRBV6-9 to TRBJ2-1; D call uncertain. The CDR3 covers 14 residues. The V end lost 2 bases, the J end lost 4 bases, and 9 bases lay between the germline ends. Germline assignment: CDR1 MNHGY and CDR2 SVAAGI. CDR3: CASSYGRIYNEQFF. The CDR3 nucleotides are TGTGCCAGCAGTTATGGGCGGATTTACAATGAGCAGTTCTTC.

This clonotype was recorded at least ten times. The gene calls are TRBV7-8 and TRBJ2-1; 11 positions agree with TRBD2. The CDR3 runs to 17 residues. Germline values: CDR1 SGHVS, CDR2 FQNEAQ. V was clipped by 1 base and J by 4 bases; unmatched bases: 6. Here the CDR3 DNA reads TGTGCCAGCAGCTTAGACCTAGCGGGAGGTACATACAATGAGCAGTTCTTC. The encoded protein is CASSLDLAGGTYNEQFF.

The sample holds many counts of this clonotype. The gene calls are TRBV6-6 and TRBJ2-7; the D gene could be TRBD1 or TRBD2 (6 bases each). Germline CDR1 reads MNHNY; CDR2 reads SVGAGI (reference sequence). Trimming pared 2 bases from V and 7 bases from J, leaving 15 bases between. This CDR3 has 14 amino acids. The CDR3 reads CASSYGRGGYEQYF. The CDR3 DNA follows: TGTGCCAGCAGTTACGGCAGGGGAGGTTATGAGCAGTACTTC.

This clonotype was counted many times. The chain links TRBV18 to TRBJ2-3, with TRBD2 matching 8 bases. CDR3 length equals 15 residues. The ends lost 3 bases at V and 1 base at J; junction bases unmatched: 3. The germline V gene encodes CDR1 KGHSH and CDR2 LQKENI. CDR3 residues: CASSPSLAGTDTQYF. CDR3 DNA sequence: TGTGCCAGCTCACCCTCACTAGCGGGCACAGATACGCAGTATTTT.

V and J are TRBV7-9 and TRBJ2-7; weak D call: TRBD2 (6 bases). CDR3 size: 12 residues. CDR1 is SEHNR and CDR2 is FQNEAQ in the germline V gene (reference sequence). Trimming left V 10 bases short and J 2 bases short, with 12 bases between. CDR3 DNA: TGTGCCACGCACCGCGGGACCTACGAGCAGTACTTC. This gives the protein CATHRGTYEQYF.